These T cell receptor beta chains were read from a single sample in a study of CD4 T cells in relation to SARS-CoV-2 and coronaviruses. What these receptors recognize is not known. Repertoires were generated with immunoSEQ multiplex PCR, while TCRdb's copy carries only in-frame clones and drops some. The sample lists approximately 20,000 clones; just over 65% were seen once. The sequenced material came from CD4+ T cells from PBMCs, cultured in vitro. The receptors stem from a human donor in good health. CDR3s include the opening cysteine and the closing phenylalanine or tryptophan. The D gene is left open where the match is weak. Where a row states a size, it is once, few, many or the class of an expanded clone; other rows omit it.

clone_size	v_call	d_call	j_call	cdr3_aa	cdr3_nt
.	TRBV14	TRBD2	TRBJ2-4	CASSQVGGGRENIQYF	TGTGCCAGCAGCCAAGTCGGGGGAGGGCGGGAAAACATTCAGTACTTC
.	TRBV10-1	.	TRBJ2-2	CASRENSAGELFF	TGCGCCAGCAGGGAAAATTCGGCCGGGGAGCTGTTTTTT
.	TRBV7-8	TRBD2	TRBJ2-1	CASSPPGGITSYNEQFF	TGTGCCAGCAGCCCCCCCGGGGGGATTACCTCCTACAATGAGCAGTTCTTC
.	TRBV19	.	TRBJ2-2	CASRFQDSSTGELFF	TGTGCCAGTAGATTTCAGGACAGTTCCACCGGGGAGCTGTTTTTT
.	TRBV5-1	.	TRBJ2-7	CASSLDPGIYEQYF	TGCGCCAGCAGCTTGGACCCCGGGATCTACGAGCAGTACTTC
.	TRBV6-2/TRBV6-3	.	TRBJ2-7	CASSNGQPGSYEQYF	TGTGCCAGCAGCAACGGACAGCCTGGCTCCTACGAGCAGTACTTC
once	TRBV7-3	.	TRBJ2-1	CASSFGTQSYNEQFF	TGTGCCAGCAGCTTTGGGACTCAGTCCTACAATGAGCAGTTCTTC
.	TRBV5-5	.	TRBJ2-2	CASSRTGRPDTGELFF	TGTGCCAGCAGTCGGACCGGAAGGCCCGACACCGGGGAGCTGTTTTTT
.	TRBV30	.	TRBJ1-3	CAWSANSGNTIYF	TGTGCCTGGAGTGCTAACTCTGGAAACACCATATATTTT
.	TRBV19	.	TRBJ2-4	CASSSPGHKNIQYF	TGTGCCAGTAGTAGCCCGGGACACAAAAACATTCAGTACTTC
.	TRBV6-5	.	TRBJ2-7	CASQEPAGLRYEQYF	TGTGCCAGCCAAGAACCCGCGGGTCTCCGTTACGAGCAGTACTTC
few	TRBV25-1	.	TRBJ1-6	CASSVDGAYNSPLHF	TGTGCCAGCAGTGTGGACGGGGCCTATAATTCACCCCTCCACTTT
.	TRBV9	.	TRBJ1-2	CASSVEGLSYGYTF	TGTGCCAGCAGCGTAGAGGGGCTCAGCTATGGCTACACCTTC
.	TRBV12-3/TRBV12-4	.	TRBJ2-5	CASGEVQETQYF	TGTGCCAGCGGAGAGGTTCAAGAGACCCAGTACTTC
.	TRBV2	.	TRBJ1-1	CASRRENQNTEAFF	TGTGCCAGCAGGCGAGAGAACCAGAACACTGAAGCTTTCTTT
.	TRBV12-3/TRBV12-4	.	TRBJ2-1	CATSIRVNNEQFF	TGTGCCACCTCTATCCGGGTTAACAATGAGCAGTTCTTC
few	TRBV11-2	TRBD2	TRBJ2-5	CASSFRGGREGLETQYF	TGTGCCAGCAGCTTCCGAGGGGGGCGGGAGGGCCTAGAGACCCAGTACTTC
.	TRBV9	TRBD2	TRBJ2-3	CASSARAGGLTDTQYF	TGTGCCAGCAGCGCCCGAGCGGGGGGGCTAACAGATACGCAGTATTTT
.	TRBV6-5	TRBD1	TRBJ2-7	CASTVVGQGASEQYF	TGTGCCAGCACCGTCGTGGGACAGGGGGCGAGTGAGCAGTACTTC
.	TRBV5-4	.	TRBJ1-2	CASSPSIQLNYGYTF	TGTGCCAGCAGCCCGTCAATACAGCTCAACTATGGCTACACCTTC
.	TRBV5-5	TRBD2	TRBJ2-1	CASSLTGLAAYNEQFF	TGTGCCAGCAGCTTGACGGGACTAGCGGCTTACAATGAGCAGTTCTTC
once	TRBV2	TRBD1	TRBJ2-7	CASKKTPPGQSSYEQYF	TGTGCCAGTAAAAAGACACCACCGGGACAGAGCTCCTACGAGCAGTACTTC
few	TRBV30	TRBD2	TRBJ2-1	CAWSDETSGDHNEQFF	TGTGCCTGGAGTGACGAGACTAGCGGGGACCACAATGAGCAGTTCTTC
once	TRBV18	TRBD1	TRBJ1-2	CASSPGTGGPYGYTF	TGTGCCAGCTCACCCGGGACAGGTGGGCCTTATGGCTACACCTTC
once	TRBV3-1/TRBV3-2	TRBD2	TRBJ2-3	CASSQEWTSGNTDTQYF	TGTGCCAGCAGCCAGGAATGGACTAGCGGTAACACAGATACGCAGTATTTT
.	TRBV2	.	TRBJ1-1	CASSDPPGTEAFF	TGTGCCAGCAGTGACCCCCCAGGCACTGAAGCTTTCTTT
.	TRBV6-5	TRBD1	TRBJ1-1	CASSRDSRKNTEAFF	TGTGCCAGCAGCAGGGACAGCCGTAAAAACACTGAAGCTTTCTTT
.	TRBV10-3	.	TRBJ2-7	CAISESWESYEQYF	TGTGCCATCAGTGAGTCGTGGGAGAGCTACGAGCAGTACTTC
.	TRBV5-6	TRBD2	TRBJ2-7	CASSHMLAGGYEQYF	TGTGCCAGCAGCCACATGCTAGCGGGAGGATACGAGCAGTACTTC
.	TRBV7-9	TRBD1	TRBJ2-1	CASSLRQGVHYNEQFF	TGTGCCAGCAGCCTACGACAGGGGGTCCACTACAATGAGCAGTTCTTC
.	TRBV10-3	.	TRBJ1-1	CAISRGHEAFF	TGTGCCATCAGTCGGGGCCATGAAGCTTTCTTT
.	TRBV19	.	TRBJ1-3	CASTGAVSGNTIYF	TGTGCCAGTACAGGAGCAGTCTCTGGAAACACCATATATTTT
.	TRBV6-7	.	TRBJ2-1	CASSYHGPGYNEQFF	TGTGCCAGCAGTTACCATGGACCCGGCTACAATGAGCAGTTCTTC
.	TRBV5-6	.	TRBJ1-2	CASSLPTGTRGYTF	TGTGCCAGCAGCTTGCCGACCGGGACGCGGGGCTACACCTTC
once	TRBV11-2	.	TRBJ1-2	CASSSDGNYGYTF	TGTGCCAGCAGTTCCGACGGTAACTATGGCTACACCTTC
.	TRBV21-1	.	TRBJ2-7	CASSKVVCRRGGDEQYF	TGTGCCAGCAGCAAAGTGGTGTGTCGGCGGGGGGGCGACGAGCAGTACTTC
.	TRBV19	.	TRBJ2-1	CASSIVWSSYNEQFF	TGTGCCAGTAGTATAGTTTGGAGCTCCTACAATGAGCAGTTCTTC
.	TRBV5-4	.	TRBJ2-3	CASSKLGGRGTDTQYF	TGTGCCAGCAGCAAACTCGGGGGAAGGGGCACAGATACGCAGTATTTT
.	TRBV18	.	TRBJ1-1	CASSPPNGDEAFF	TGTGCCAGCTCACCACCGAACGGGGATGAAGCTTTCTTT
.	TRBV6-2/TRBV6-3	.	TRBJ1-2	CASSYVRGRFNYGYTF	TGTGCCAGCAGTTACGTCCGGGGGCGCTTTAACTATGGCTACACCTTC
.	TRBV6-2/TRBV6-3	TRBD1	TRBJ1-2	CASGRGQHYGYTF	TGTGCCAGCGGCCGGGGACAGCACTATGGCTACACCTTC
.	TRBV27	.	TRBJ2-1	CASSFTGQYNEQFF	TGTGCCAGCAGTTTTACAGGACAGTACAATGAGCAGTTCTTC